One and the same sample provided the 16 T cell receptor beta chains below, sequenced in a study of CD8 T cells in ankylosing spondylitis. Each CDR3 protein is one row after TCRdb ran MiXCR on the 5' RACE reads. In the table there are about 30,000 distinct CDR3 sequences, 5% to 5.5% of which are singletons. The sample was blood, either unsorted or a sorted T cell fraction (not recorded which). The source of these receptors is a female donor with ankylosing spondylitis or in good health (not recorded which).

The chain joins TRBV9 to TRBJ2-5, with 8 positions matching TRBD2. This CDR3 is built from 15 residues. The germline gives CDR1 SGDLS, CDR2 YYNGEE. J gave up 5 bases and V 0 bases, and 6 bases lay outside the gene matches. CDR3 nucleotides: TGTGCCAGCAGCGTAGATGGGACTAGTGGTGAGACCCAGTACTTC. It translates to CASSVDGTSGETQYF.

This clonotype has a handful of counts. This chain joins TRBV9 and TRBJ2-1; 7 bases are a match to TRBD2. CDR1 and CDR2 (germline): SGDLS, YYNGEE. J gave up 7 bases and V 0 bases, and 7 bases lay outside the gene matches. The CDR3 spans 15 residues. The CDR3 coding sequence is TGTGCCAGCAGCGTAGTGGTTGCGGGAGCAAATGAGCAGTTCTTC. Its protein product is CASSVVVAGANEQFF.

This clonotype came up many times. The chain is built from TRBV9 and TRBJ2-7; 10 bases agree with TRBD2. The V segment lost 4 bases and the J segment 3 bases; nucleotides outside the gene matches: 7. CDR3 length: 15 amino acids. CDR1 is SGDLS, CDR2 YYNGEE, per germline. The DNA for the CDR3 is TGTGCCAGCAGCACTTCACTAGCGGGACGCTACGAGCAGTACTTC. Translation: CASSTSLAGRYEQYF.

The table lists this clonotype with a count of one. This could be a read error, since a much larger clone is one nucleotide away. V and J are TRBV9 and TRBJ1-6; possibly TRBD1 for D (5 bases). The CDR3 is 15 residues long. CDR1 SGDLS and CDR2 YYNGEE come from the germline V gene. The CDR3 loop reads CASSAGSGYNSPPHF. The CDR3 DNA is TGTGCCAGCAGCGCAGGGAGCGGCTATAATTCACCCCCCCACTTT.

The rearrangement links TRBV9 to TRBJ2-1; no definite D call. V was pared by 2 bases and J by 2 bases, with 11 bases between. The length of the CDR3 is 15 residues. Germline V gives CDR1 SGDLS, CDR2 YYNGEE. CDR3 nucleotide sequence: TGTGCCAGCAGCGTCGGCGTAATCACCTACAATGAGCAGTTCTTC. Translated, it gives CASSVGVITYNEQFF.

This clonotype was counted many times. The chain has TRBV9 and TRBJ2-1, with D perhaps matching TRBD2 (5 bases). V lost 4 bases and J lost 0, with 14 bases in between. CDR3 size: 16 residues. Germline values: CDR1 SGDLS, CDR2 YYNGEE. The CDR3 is CASSLLSGFSYNEQFF. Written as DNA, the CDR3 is TGTGCCAGCAGCCTTCTAAGCGGTTTCTCCTACAATGAGCAGTTCTTC.

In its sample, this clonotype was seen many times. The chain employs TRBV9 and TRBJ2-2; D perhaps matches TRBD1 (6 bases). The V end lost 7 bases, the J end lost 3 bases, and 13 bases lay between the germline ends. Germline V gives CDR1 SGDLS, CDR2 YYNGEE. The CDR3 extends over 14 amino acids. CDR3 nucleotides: TGTGCCAGCCGAACAGGGATGGACACCGGGGAGCTGTTTTTT. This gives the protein CASRTGMDTGELFF.

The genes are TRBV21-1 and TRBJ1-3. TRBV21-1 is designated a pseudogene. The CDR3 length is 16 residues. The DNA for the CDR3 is TGTGCCAGCAGCAAAGCGCTGGCGGCAGCTGGAAACACCATATATTTT. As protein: CASSKALAAAGNTIYF.

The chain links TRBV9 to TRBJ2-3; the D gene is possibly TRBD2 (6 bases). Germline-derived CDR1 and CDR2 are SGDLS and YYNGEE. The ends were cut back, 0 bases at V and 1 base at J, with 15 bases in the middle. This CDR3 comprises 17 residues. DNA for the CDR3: TGTGCCAGCAGCGTAGCTGCGGGGTCTCTTGGCACAGATACGCAGTATTTT. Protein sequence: CASSVAAGSLGTDTQYF.

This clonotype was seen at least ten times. In DNA, the CDR3 is TGTGCCAGCACGACTAGCGGGGGCCCCCTCTCCTACAATGAGCAGTTCTTC. Protein product: CASTTSGGPLSYNEQFF. This rearrangement joins TRBV9 to TRBJ2-1; 12 bases fit TRBD2. V dropped 6 bases and J dropped 0; count of bases not matched to a gene: 7. The germline V gene has CDR1 SGDLS and CDR2 YYNGEE. This CDR3 is built from 17 residues.

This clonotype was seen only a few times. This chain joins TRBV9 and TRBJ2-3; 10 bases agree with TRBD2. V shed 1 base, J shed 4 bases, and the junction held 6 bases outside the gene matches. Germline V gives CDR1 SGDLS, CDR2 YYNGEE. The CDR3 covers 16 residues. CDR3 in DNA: TGTGCCAGCAGCGTATTAGCGGGGGGCCCCTCAGATACGCAGTATTTT. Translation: CASSVLAGGPSDTQYF.

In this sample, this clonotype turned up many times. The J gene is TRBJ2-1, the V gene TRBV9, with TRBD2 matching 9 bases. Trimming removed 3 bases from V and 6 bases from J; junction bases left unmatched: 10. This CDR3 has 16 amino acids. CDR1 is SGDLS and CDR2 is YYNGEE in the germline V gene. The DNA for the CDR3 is TGTGCCAGCAGCGCCCTGGCGCGGGAGGGCCGCAATGAGCAGTTCTTC. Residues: CASSALAREGRNEQFF.

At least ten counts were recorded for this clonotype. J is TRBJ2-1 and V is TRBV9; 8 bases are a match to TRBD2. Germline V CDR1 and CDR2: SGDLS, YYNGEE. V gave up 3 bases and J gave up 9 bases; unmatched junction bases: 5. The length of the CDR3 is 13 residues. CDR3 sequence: CASSAAGGAEQFF. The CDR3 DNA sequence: TGTGCCAGCAGCGCTGCGGGAGGTGCTGAGCAGTTCTTC.

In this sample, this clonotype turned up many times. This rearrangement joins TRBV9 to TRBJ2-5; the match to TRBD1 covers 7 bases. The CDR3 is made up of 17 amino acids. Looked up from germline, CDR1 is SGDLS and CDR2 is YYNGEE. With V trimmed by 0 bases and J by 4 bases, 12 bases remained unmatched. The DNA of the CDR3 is TGTGCCAGCAGCGTAGCTCCAGGGGGTCTCAGAGTAGAGACCCAGTACTTC. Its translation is CASSVAPGGLRVETQYF.

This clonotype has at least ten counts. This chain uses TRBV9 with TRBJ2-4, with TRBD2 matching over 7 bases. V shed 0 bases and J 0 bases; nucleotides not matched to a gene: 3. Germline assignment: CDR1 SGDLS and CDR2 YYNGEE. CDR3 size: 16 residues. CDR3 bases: TGTGCCAGCAGCGTAGAGGGAGGGCTAGCCAAAAACATTCAGTACTTC. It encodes CASSVEGGLAKNIQYF.

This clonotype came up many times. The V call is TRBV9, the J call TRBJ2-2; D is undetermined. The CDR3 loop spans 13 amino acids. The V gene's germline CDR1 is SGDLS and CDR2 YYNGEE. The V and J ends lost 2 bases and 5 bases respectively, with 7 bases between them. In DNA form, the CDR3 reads TGTGCCAGCAGCGTTGCCGCGACCGGGGAGCTGTTTTTT. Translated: CASSVAATGELFF.